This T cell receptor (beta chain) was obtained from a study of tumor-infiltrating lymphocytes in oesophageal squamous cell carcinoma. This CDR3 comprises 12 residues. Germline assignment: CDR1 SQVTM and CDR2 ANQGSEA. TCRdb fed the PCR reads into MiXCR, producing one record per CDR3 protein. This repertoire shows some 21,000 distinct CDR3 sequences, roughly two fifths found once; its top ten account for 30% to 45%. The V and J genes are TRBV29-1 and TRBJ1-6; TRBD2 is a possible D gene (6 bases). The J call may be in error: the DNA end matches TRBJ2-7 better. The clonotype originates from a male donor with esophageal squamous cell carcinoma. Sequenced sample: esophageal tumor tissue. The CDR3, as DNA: TGCAGCTTCCTGACTAGAAGGGGCGAGCAGTACTTC. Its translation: CSFLTRRGEQYF.